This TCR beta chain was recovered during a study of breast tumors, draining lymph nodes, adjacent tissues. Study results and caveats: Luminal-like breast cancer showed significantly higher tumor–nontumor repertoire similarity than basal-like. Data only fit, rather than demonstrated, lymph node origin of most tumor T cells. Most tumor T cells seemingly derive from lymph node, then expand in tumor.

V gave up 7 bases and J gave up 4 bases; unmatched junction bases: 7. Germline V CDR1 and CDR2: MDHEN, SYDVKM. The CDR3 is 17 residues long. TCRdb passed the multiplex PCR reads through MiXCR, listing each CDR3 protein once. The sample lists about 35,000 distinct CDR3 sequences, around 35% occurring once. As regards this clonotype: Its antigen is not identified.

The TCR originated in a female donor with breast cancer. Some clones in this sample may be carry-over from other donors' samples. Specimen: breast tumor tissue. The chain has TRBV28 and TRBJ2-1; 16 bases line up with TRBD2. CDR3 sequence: CASTPEGLAGGYNEQFF. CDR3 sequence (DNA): TGTGCCAGCACCCCTGAGGGACTAGCGGGAGGGTACAATGAGCAGTTCTTC. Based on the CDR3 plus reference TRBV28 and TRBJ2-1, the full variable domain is DVKVTQSSRYLVKRTGEKVFLECVQDMDHENMFWYRQDPGLGLRLIYFSYDVKMKEKGDIPEGYSVSREKKERFSLILESASTNQTSMYLCASTPEGLAGGYNEQFFGPGTRLTVL.